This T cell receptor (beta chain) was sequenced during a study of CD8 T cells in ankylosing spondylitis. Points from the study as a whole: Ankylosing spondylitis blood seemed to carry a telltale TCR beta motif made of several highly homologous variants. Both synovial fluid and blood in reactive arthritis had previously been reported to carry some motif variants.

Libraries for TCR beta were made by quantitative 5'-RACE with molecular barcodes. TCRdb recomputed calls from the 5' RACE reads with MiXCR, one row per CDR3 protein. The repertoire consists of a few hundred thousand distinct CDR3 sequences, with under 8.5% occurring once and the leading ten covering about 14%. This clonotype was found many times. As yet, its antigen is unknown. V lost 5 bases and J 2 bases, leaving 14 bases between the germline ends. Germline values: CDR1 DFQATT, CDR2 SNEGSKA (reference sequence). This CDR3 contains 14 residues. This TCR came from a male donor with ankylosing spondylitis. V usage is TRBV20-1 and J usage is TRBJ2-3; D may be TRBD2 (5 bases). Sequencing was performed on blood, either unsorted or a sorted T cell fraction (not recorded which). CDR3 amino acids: CSAGSVSLTDTQYF. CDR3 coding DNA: TGCAGTGCTGGGAGCGTATCTCTCACAGATACGCAGTATTTT.